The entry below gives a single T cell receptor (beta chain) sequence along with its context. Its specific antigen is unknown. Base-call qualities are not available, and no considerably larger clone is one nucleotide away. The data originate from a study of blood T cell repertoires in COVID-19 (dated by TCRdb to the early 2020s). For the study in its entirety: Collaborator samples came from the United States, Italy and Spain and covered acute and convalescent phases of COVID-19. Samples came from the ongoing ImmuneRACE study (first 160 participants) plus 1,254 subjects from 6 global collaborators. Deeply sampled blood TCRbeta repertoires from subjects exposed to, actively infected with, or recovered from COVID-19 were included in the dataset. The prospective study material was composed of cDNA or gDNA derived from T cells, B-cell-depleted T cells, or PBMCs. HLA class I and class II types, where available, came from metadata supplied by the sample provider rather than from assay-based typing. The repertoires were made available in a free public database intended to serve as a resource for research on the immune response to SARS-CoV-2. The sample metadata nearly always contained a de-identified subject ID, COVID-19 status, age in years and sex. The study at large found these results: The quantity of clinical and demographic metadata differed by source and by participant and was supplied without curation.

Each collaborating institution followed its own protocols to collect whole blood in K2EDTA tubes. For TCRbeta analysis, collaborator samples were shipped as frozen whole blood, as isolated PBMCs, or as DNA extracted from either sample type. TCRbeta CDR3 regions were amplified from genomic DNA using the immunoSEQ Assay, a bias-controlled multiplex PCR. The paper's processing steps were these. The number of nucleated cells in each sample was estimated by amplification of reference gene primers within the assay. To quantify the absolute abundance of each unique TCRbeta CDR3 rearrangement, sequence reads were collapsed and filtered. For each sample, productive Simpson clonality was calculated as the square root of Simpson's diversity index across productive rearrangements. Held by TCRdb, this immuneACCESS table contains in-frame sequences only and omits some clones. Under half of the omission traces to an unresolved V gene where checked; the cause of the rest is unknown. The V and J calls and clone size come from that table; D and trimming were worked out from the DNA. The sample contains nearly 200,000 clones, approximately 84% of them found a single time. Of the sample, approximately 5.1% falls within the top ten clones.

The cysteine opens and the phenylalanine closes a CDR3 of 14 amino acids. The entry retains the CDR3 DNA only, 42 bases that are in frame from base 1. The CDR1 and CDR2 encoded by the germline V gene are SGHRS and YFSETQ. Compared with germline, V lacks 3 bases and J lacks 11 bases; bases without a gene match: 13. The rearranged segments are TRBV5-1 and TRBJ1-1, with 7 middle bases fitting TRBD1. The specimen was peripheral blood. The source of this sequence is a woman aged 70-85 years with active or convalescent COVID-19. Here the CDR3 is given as CASSSTGTVRGAFF. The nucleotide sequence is TGCGCCAGCAGCTCTACCGGGACAGTAAGAGGGGCTTTCTTT.